This T cell receptor (beta chain) was sequenced during a study of blood T cell repertoires in COVID-19. Study overall: The United States, Italy and Spain were the sources of the acute and convalescent COVID-19 samples. PBMCs, B-cell-depleted T cells, or T cells were the source of the cDNA or gDNA that made up the material.

Germline CDR1 and CDR2: WNHNN and SYGVQD (reference sequence). CDR3 length: 12 residues. V was pared by 5 bases and J by 5 bases, with 9 bases between. As originally analysed: Using reference gene primer amplification, nucleated cell counts were estimated. Some clones are missing from TCRdb's copy, which holds only in-frame ones; the method was immunoSEQ multiplex PCR. V and J calls plus clone size are reproduced from that table; the DNA served to infer D and trimming. The sample holds under 300,000 clones, more than 70% seen once. The sample comprised peripheral blood. The chain joins TRBV10-1 to TRBJ1-1; D perhaps matches TRBD1 (5 bases). This TCR was recovered from a woman between 40 and 50 years old who had recovered from COVID-19. CDR3 nucleotide sequence: TGCGCCAGCAGTAGGGGTCAAACTGAAGCTTTCTTT. Translation: CASSRGQTEAFF.